The 11 T cell receptor beta chains reported below all come from one sample, sequenced in a study of OX40 agonist ivuxolimab in advanced cancers. Generated by immunoSEQ multiplex PCR, the TCRdb table keeps only in-frame clones and is missing some. The sample lists 35,000 to 45,000 clones; 82% were seen once. Sequences were derived from CD4+ or CD8+ T cells sorted from blood, sampled in a trial of the OX40 agonist ivuxolimab. The receptor source for this set is an adult with an advanced solid tumor such as melanoma, head and neck, liver or kidney cancer.

This chain joins TRBV9 and TRBJ2-5; 9 bases are shared with TRBD1. J was trimmed by 5 bases and V by 3 bases; bases with no gene match: 11. Germline assignment: CDR1 SGDLS and CDR2 YYNGEE. The CDR3 covers 16 residues. CDR3 residues: CASSAPRQGVGETQYF. Written as DNA, the CDR3 is TGTGCCAGCAGCGCACCGAGACAGGGGGTTGGGGAGACCCAGTACTTC.

CDR3 sequence reads: CASSLEVGVLEQFF. The CDR3, as DNA: TGTGCCAGCAGCTTAGAGGTCGGCGTGCTTGAGCAGTTCTTC. The chain employs TRBV7-6 and TRBJ2-1; D gene uncertain. The CDR3 has 14 amino acids. The germline V gene encodes CDR1 SGHVS and CDR2 FNYEAQ. Trimming removed 1 base from V and 9 bases from J, with 13 bases in between.

The chain couples TRBV7-3 to TRBJ2-5; tentatively, D is TRBD1 (8 bases). The V end was cut by 5 bases, the J end by 3 bases, with 22 bases between. In germline, CDR1 is SGHTA, CDR2 FQGTGA. The CDR3 extends over 17 amino acids. CDR3 sequence: CASSPPPTQGGKETQYF. The CDR3 DNA reads TGTGCCAGCAGCCCACCTCCGACACAGGGGGGGAAAGAGACCCAGTACTTC.

The V gene is TRBV7-9, the J gene TRBJ2-1, with 7 nucleotides matching TRBD2. CDR3 length equals 17 residues. The J segment lost 0 bases and the V segment lost 0 bases, leaving 5 bases of the junction unmatched. In germline, CDR1 is SEHNR, CDR2 FQNEAQ (reference sequence). In DNA, the CDR3 is TGTGCCAGCAGCTTAGCGTCTACGGGGGGCTCCTACAATGAGCAGTTCTTC. Residues: CASSLASTGGSYNEQFF.

The chain combines TRBV27 with TRBJ2-2; D assignment may be TRBD1 or TRBD2 (5 bases each). V dropped 0 bases and J dropped 6 bases, with 17 bases sitting between them. Germline loops: CDR1 MNHEY, CDR2 SMNVEV (reference sequence). This CDR3 region has 17 residues. The chain's CDR3 is CASSLSWDPYSPGELFF. CDR3 sequence (DNA): TGTGCCAGCAGTTTATCTTGGGACCCCTATTCACCCGGGGAGCTGTTTTTT.

This clone was found a few times. The CDR3 nucleotides are TGTGCCAGCAGCTTAGCGATCGGAAACACCATATATTTT. This encodes CASSLAIGNTIYF. The V call is TRBV7-2, the J call TRBJ1-3; D not resolved. Per germline, CDR1 SGHTA and CDR2 FQGNSA. V lost 0 bases and J 4 bases, leaving 4 bases between the germline ends. The CDR3 runs 13 residues. Looking up the rest from reference TRBV7-2 and TRBJ1-3 gives the full variable domain: GAGVSQSPSNKVTEKGKDVELRCDPISGHTALYWYRQSLGQGLEFLIYFQGNSAPDKSGLPSDRFSAERTGGSVSTLTIQRTQQEDSAVYLCASSLAIGNTIYFGEGSWLTVV.

This chain joins TRBV6-4 and TRBJ2-3, with 7 nucleotides matching TRBD1. Germline loops: CDR1 MRHNA, CDR2 SNTAGT. V shed 5 bases and J 4 bases; nucleotides not matched to a gene: 6. CDR3 size: 14 residues. For the CDR3, the DNA is TGTGCCAGCAGTCGAATACAGGGGTCAGATACGCAGTATTTT. Its translation: CASSRIQGSDTQYF.

This chain uses TRBV19 with TRBJ2-2; tentative D call: TRBD2 (7 bases). The CDR3 consists of 15 residues. Germline V lookup: CDR1 LNHDA, CDR2 SQIVND (reference sequence). The ends were cut back, 10 bases at V and 2 bases at J, with 17 bases in the middle. The CDR3: CATQRGGANTGELFF. The CDR3 nucleotides are TGTGCCACCCAAAGGGGGGGGGCAAACACCGGGGAGCTGTTTTTT.

This chain's CDR3 is CASSLVWDEQFF. The CDR3 nucleotides are TGTGCCAGCAGCTTGGTCTGGGATGAGCAGTTCTTC. The V and J genes are TRBV5-6 and TRBJ2-1; D not certain. The CDR3 runs to 12 residues. Germline CDR1 SGHDT, CDR2 YYEEEE. Trimming stripped 0 bases from V and 8 bases from J, with 6 bases between. The whole variable domain, remainder taken from reference TRBV5-6 and TRBJ2-1, is DAGVTQSPTHLIKTRGQQVTLRCSPKSGHDTVSWYQQALGQGPQFIFQYYEEEERQRGNFPDRFSGHQFPNYSSELNVNALLLGDSALYLCASSLVWDEQFFGPGTRLTVL.

In nucleotides, the CDR3 is TGTGCCAGCAGGGGGGCGACCTACTCGATTGGCTACACCTTC. Translated, it gives CASRGATYSIGYTF. The chain combines TRBV27 with TRBJ1-2; tentative D call: TRBD1 (6 bases). Germline lookup yields CDR1 MNHEY and CDR2 SMNVEV (reference sequence). V was cut by 6 bases and J by 7 bases, with 18 bases left in between. This CDR3 spans 14 amino acids.

V gene TRBV12-5 combines with J gene TRBJ2-2; D may be TRBD2 (6 bases). V lost 0 bases and J lost 5, with 10 bases in between. The V gene's germline CDR1 is LGHNT and CDR2 FRNRAP. This CDR3 region has 15 residues. The CDR3 region has the DNA TGTGCTAGTGGTTTGGTAGTCGCGGGGACCGGGGAGCTGTTTTTT. Its translation: CASGLVVAGTGELFF.